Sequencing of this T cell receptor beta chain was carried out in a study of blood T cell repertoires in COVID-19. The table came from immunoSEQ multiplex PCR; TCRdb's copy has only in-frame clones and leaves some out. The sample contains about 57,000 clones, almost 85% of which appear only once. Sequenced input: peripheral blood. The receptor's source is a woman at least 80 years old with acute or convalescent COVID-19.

CDR3 DNA sequence: TGCGCCAGCAGCCCACGGACAGTCTCCTACGAGCAGTACTTC. This sequence encodes CASSPRTVSYEQYF. The chain uses TRBV5-1 and TRBJ2-7; possibly TRBD1 for D (6 bases). Germline values: CDR1 SGHRS, CDR2 YFSETQ. This CDR3 spans 14 amino acids. V was cut by 4 bases and J by 0 bases, with 11 bases left in between.